This is a list of T cell receptor beta chains from one sample in a study of blood T cells in healthy people across ages. TCRdb re-called the 5' RACE reads through MiXCR, storing one row per CDR3 protein. The table lists about 1.4 million distinct CDR3 sequences, around 59% of them singletons. The sample was blood. The receptor set was obtained from a man younger than 35 in good health. Both conserved end residues are part of each CDR3. Each record gives: V gene, D gene, clone size, J gene, CDR3 DNA, CDR3 protein. A D gene is named only where the DNA matches it firmly. The listing skips clone size in some rows; elsewhere it reads once, few, many or a size class.

V gene: TRBV24-1
D gene: .
clone size: .
J gene: TRBJ2-3
CDR3 DNA: TGTGCCACCAGTGATTTCGTTCCAGGGACAGATACGCAGTATTTT
CDR3 protein: CATSDFVPGTDTQYF

V gene: TRBV4-3
D gene: .
clone size: .
J gene: TRBJ2-2
CDR3 DNA: TGCGCCAGCAGCCAAGATCCGGGACTGGAGAGGGCCGGGGAGCTGTTTTTT
CDR3 protein: CASSQDPGLERAGELFF

V gene: TRBV6-2/TRBV6-3
D gene: .
clone size: once
J gene: TRBJ1-6
CDR3 DNA: TGTGCCAGCAGTTACACGAGAGAATATATGATGACACCCCTCCACTTT
CDR3 protein: CASSYTREYMMTPLHF

V gene: TRBV7-9
D gene: TRBD2
clone size: once
J gene: TRBJ2-1
CDR3 DNA: TGTGCCAGCAGCGTAATGGGGGGAGGGGCGGTGAATGAGCAGTTCTTC
CDR3 protein: CASSVMGGGAVNEQFF

V gene: TRBV2
D gene: .
clone size: .
J gene: TRBJ2-4
CDR3 DNA: TGTGCCTCCAACGGGGAAGCCAAAAACATTCAGTACTTC
CDR3 protein: CASNGEAKNIQYF

V gene: TRBV4-2
D gene: .
clone size: .
J gene: TRBJ2-3
CDR3 DNA: TGTGCCAGCAGCTTACCTAGCGATCGGGCCGACTCTAATAGGGATACGCAGTATTTT
CDR3 protein: CASSLPSDRADSNRDTQYF

V gene: TRBV5-1
D gene: TRBD2
clone size: .
J gene: TRBJ2-5
CDR3 DNA: TGCGCCAGCAGCTTCGGACTAGCGGGGGGGGACACCCAGTACTTC
CDR3 protein: CASSFGLAGGDTQYF

V gene: TRBV6-6
D gene: TRBD2
clone size: few
J gene: TRBJ2-7
CDR3 DNA: TGTGCCAGCAGTTACGCGACTAGCGGGGGGGCACATAACGAGCAGTACTTC
CDR3 protein: CASSYATSGGAHNEQYF

V gene: TRBV4-1
D gene: TRBD1
clone size: .
J gene: TRBJ1-4
CDR3 DNA: TGCGCCAGCAGCCAAGGACAGGGAGGGAAACTGTTTTTT
CDR3 protein: CASSQGQGGKLFF

V gene: TRBV7-9
D gene: .
clone size: .
J gene: TRBJ2-1
CDR3 DNA: TGTGCCAGCAGCACGAATAACCGGGGGGCCGTACACAATGAGCAGTTCTTC
CDR3 protein: CASSTNNRGAVHNEQFF

V gene: TRBV5-1
D gene: .
clone size: .
J gene: TRBJ2-2
CDR3 DNA: TGCGCCAGCAGCGCTGGACATGAGACCGGGGAGCTGTTTTTT
CDR3 protein: CASSAGHETGELFF

V gene: TRBV15
D gene: .
clone size: once
J gene: TRBJ1-1
CDR3 DNA: TGTGCCACCAGCAGAGCTGGCCGAGTAGCTTTCTTT
CDR3 protein: CATSRAGRVAFF

V gene: TRBV6-6
D gene: .
clone size: .
J gene: TRBJ2-3
CDR3 DNA: TGTGCCAGCAGTCTCTCGACTGGCCCGGATACGCAGTATTTT
CDR3 protein: CASSLSTGPDTQYF

V gene: TRBV7-2
D gene: TRBD1
clone size: .
J gene: TRBJ2-7
CDR3 DNA: TGTGCCAGCAGCTTAGCGCTGGGGACAGTCCCCTACGAGCAGTACTTC
CDR3 protein: CASSLALGTVPYEQYF

V gene: TRBV30
D gene: TRBD1
clone size: .
J gene: TRBJ1-2
CDR3 DNA: TGTGCCTGGTCCGGGACAGGGGATGGCTACACCTTC
CDR3 protein: CAWSGTGDGYTF

V gene: TRBV11-2
D gene: TRBD1
clone size: .
J gene: TRBJ2-2
CDR3 DNA: TGTGCCAGCAGCTCAGACAGGGGGGAATACCGGGGGAACACCGGGGAGCTGTTTTTT
CDR3 protein: CASSSDRGEYRGNTGELFF

V gene: TRBV20-1
D gene: TRBD2
clone size: .
J gene: TRBJ2-1
CDR3 DNA: TGCAGTGCCGACTCGTTAGCGGGAACTTACAATGAGCAGTTCTTC
CDR3 protein: CSADSLAGTYNEQFF

V gene: TRBV20-1
D gene: TRBD1
clone size: .
J gene: TRBJ2-7
CDR3 DNA: TGCAGTGCTAGATCCGACAGGGGAACGGACGAGCAGTACTTC
CDR3 protein: CSARSDRGTDEQYF

V gene: TRBV20-1
D gene: TRBD1
clone size: .
J gene: TRBJ2-1
CDR3 DNA: TGCAGTGCTACCGCGAGGGACAGGCCCTACAATGAGCAGTTCTTC
CDR3 protein: CSATARDRPYNEQFF

V gene: TRBV11-2
D gene: TRBD2
clone size: .
J gene: TRBJ2-3
CDR3 DNA: TGTGCCAGCAGCTTTAGCGGGGGGGTTCGGACAGATACGCAGTATTTT
CDR3 protein: CASSFSGGVRTDTQYF

V gene: TRBV2
D gene: TRBD1
clone size: .
J gene: TRBJ1-6
CDR3 DNA: TGTGCCAGCAGTGTTCGCGGGCAGGGGGCTCTCCAATATTCACCCCTCCACTTT
CDR3 protein: CASSVRGQGALQYSPLHF

V gene: TRBV20-1
D gene: .
clone size: .
J gene: TRBJ2-5
CDR3 DNA: TGCAGTGCTAGCAGGGGTAGGGCGAGTGAGCAGTACTTC
CDR3 protein: CSASRGRASEQYF

V gene: TRBV27
D gene: .
clone size: few
J gene: TRBJ2-7
CDR3 DNA: TGTGCCAGCAGATACTTTCGGACCCCAAGCGAGCAGTACTTC
CDR3 protein: CASRYFRTPSEQYF

V gene: TRBV7-2
D gene: TRBD1
clone size: few
J gene: TRBJ2-3
CDR3 DNA: TGTGCCAGCAGCCTCGAGGGACAGGGTTTATGGGAGCGGACGCAGTATTTT
CDR3 protein: CASSLEGQGLWERTQYF

V gene: TRBV29-1
D gene: .
clone size: .
J gene: TRBJ1-1
CDR3 DNA: TGCAGCGTTTACCCTACGGGGAACACTGAAGCTTTCTTT
CDR3 protein: CSVYPTGNTEAFF

V gene: TRBV29-1
D gene: .
clone size: .
J gene: TRBJ1-2
CDR3 DNA: TGCAGCGTTGAAGTACGAAACTATGGCTACACCTTC
CDR3 protein: CSVEVRNYGYTF

V gene: TRBV6-5
D gene: .
clone size: .
J gene: TRBJ1-2
CDR3 DNA: TGTGCCAGCAGTCCTGTAACCGGGACCCTTTCCTATGGCTACACCTTC
CDR3 protein: CASSPVTGTLSYGYTF